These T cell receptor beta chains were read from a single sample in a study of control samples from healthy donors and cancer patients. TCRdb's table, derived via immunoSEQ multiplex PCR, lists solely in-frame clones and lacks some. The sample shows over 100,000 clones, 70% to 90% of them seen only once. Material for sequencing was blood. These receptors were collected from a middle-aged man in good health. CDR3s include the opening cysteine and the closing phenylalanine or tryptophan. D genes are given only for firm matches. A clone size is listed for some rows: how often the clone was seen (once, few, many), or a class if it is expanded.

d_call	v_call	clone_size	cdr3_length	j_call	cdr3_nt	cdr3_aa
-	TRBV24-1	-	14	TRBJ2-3	TGTGCCACCAGTGATGCGGGGACGGGAGATACGCAGTATTTT	CATSDAGTGDTQYF
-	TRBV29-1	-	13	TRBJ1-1	TGCAGCGCCCGGACAGCTTTTTACACTGAAGCTTTCTTT	CSARTAFYTEAFF
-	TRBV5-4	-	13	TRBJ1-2	TGTGCCAGCAGCTTGGAGGCAGGCTATGGCTACACCTTC	CASSLEAGYGYTF
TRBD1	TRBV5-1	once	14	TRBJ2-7	TGCGCCAGCAGCTACGGGACAGACAACTACGAGCAGTACTTC	CASSYGTDNYEQYF
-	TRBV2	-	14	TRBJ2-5	TGTGCCAGCAGTGTAGGGGGATCCCAAGAGACCCAGTACTTC	CASSVGGSQETQYF
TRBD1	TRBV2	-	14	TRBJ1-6	TGTGCCAGCGGCTCGGGACAGGGCAATTCACCCCTCCACTTT	CASGSGQGNSPLHF
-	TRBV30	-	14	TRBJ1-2	TGTGCCTGGAGTGTAATTGGGACTGCCTATGGCTACACCTTC	CAWSVIGTAYGYTF
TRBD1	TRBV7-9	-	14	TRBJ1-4	TGTGCCAGCAGCCGGGACAGGGGGCGTGAAAAACTGTTTTTT	CASSRDRGREKLFF
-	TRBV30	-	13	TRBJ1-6	TGTGGCCTGAGGGAGCCCGGGTCTTCACCCCTCCACTTT	CGLREPGSSPLHF
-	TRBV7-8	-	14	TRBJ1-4	TGTGCCAGCAGCCCCCCGGGGTGGCGTGAAAAACTGTTTTTT	CASSPPGWREKLFF
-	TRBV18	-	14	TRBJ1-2	TGTGCCAGCTCAGAACCGGGTCCCGGGGTCGGCTACACCTTC	CASSEPGPGVGYTF
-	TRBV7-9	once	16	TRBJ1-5	TGTGCCAGCAGCTTAGCAGCAGGCTTAGTCAATCAGCCCCAGCATTTT	CASSLAAGLVNQPQHF
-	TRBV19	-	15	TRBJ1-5	TGTGCCAGTAGGGTAACCCTCTATAGCAATCAGCCCCAGCATTTT	CASRVTLYSNQPQHF
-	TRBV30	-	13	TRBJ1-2	TGTGCCTGGAGTGTAAGCATTAACTATGGCTACACCTTC	CAWSVSINYGYTF
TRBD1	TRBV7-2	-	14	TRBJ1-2	TGTGCCAGCAGCTCCAACAGGGGGAACTATGGCTACACCTTC	CASSSNRGNYGYTF
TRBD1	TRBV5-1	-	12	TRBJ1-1	TGCGCCAGCAGTTCGGGACAGGGTGAAGCTTTCTTT	CASSSGQGEAFF
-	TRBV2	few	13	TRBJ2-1	TGTGCCAGCTCGGGATTAATCGACAATGAGCAGTTCTTC	CASSGLIDNEQFF
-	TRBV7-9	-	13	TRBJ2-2	TGTGCCAGCACCCTACTGAACACCGGGGAGCTGTTTTTT	CASTLLNTGELFF
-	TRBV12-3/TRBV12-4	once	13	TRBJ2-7	TGTGCCAGCAGCTCCCTCTCCCCCTACGAGCAGTACTTC	CASSSLSPYEQYF
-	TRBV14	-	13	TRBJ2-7	TGTGCCAGCAGCCGCCGGGCCCCCTACGAGCAGTACTTC	CASSRRAPYEQYF
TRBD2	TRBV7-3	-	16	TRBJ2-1	TGTGCCAGCAGCCCGGATGGCGGGGGGTCCTACAATGAGCAGTTCTTC	CASSPDGGGSYNEQFF
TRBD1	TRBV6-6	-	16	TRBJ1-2	TGTGCCAGCAGCTTAACCGGGACAGAGGACTACTATGGCTACACCTTC	CASSLTGTEDYYGYTF
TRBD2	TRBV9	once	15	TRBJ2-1	TGTGCCAGCAGCCTCAGCAGCGGGGGTTCCGATGAGCAGTTCTTC	CASSLSSGGSDEQFF
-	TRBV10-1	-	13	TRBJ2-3	TGCGCCAGCAGTCCCTCTTCCACAGATACGCAGTATTTT	CASSPSSTDTQYF
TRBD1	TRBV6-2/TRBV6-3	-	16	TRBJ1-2	TGTGCCAGCAGTAACCGTGGACAGGAGTCCCTCCGTGGCTACACCTTC	CASSNRGQESLRGYTF
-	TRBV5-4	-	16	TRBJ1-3	TGTGCCAGCAGCTTGGTTGGGGGTAGCTCTGGAAACACCATATATTTT	CASSLVGGSSGNTIYF
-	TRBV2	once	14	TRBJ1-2	TGTGCCAGCAGTCCGCAAGGGGGGACCAATGGCTACACCTTC	CASSPQGGTNGYTF
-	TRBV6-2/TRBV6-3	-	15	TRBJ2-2	TGTGCCAGCAGTTATCAGGGGAGGAACACCGGGGAGCTGTTTTTT	CASSYQGRNTGELFF
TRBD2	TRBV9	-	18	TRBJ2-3	TGTGCCAGCAGCCACGGGCGGGGGGGCGGTGGCGGCTCAGATACGCAGTATTTT	CASSHGRGGGGGSDTQYF
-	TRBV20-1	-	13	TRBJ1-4	TGCAGTGCTAGTCCCCCCCATAATGAAAAACTGTTTTTT	CSASPPHNEKLFF
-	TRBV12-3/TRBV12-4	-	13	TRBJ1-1	TGTGCCAGCATTCCTTCAGTGAACACTGAAGCTTTCTTT	CASIPSVNTEAFF
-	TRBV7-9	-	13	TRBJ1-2	TGTGCCAGCAGCACGGGGGGATCTCGGGGCTACACCTTC	CASSTGGSRGYTF
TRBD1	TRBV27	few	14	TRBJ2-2	TGTGCCAGCAGTTGGGACAGCAACACCGGGGAGCTGTTTTTT	CASSWDSNTGELFF
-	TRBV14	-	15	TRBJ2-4	TGTGCCAGCAGCCAACTAAAAGCAGGGGAAAACATTCAGTACTTC	CASSQLKAGENIQYF
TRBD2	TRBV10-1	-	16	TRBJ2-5	TGCGCCAGCAGATCACTAGCGGGGGGGAGTCAAGAGACCCAGTACTTC	CASRSLAGGSQETQYF
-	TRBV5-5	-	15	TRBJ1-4	TGTGCCAGCAGCCTCGGTCCAGGGGTCGGTGAAAAACTGTTTTTT	CASSLGPGVGEKLFF
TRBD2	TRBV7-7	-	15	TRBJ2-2	TGTGCCAGCAGCTTTAGCGGGGGGGCCACCGGGGAGCTGTTTTTT	CASSFSGGATGELFF
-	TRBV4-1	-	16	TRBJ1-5	TGCGCCAGCAGCCAAGATTGGGGTCTTTTGAATCAGCCCCAGCATTTT	CASSQDWGLLNQPQHF
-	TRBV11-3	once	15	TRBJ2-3	TGTGCCAGCAGCCTACCGGGACCTGGGACAGATACGCAGTATTTT	CASSLPGPGTDTQYF
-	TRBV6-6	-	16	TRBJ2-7	TGTGCCAGCAGTTACTACGGCGAGGGTTTTCTGGCTGGACTAACATTC	CASSYYGEGFLAGLTF